A selection of T cell receptor beta chains follows, all from one sample in a study of regulatory T cells in long-lasting Graves disease. MiXCR, applied by TCRdb to the multiplex PCR reads, yields one record per CDR3 protein. The sample holds over 350,000 distinct CDR3 sequences, approximately 15% seen once. This sample was also put to use in a study of T cells in Graves' hyperthyroidism and ophthalmopathy.

Material: peripheral blood mononuclear cells (PBMCs), obtained at new diagnosis, from a patient treated with antithyroid drugs. The receptors come from a woman between 50 and 59 years old with Graves disease. The CDR3 runs from the conserved cysteine through the conserved F or W. The order of the fields is clone size, J gene, V gene, D gene, CDR3 protein, CDR3 DNA. A D gene is named only where the DNA matches it firmly. Not every row has a clone size; where given, it reads once, few, many or a size class.

many,TRBJ1-1,TRBV28,-,CASSSGFPNTEAFF,TGTGCCAGCAGCTCAGGCTTTCCGAACACTGAAGCTTTCTTT
few,TRBJ2-3,TRBV30,-,CAWSHSGVIDTQYF,TGTGCCTGGAGTCATTCAGGGGTCATAGATACGCAGTATTTT
many,TRBJ1-1,TRBV24-1,-,CATSDGTNTEAFF,TGTGCCACCAGTGATGGAACGAACACTGAAGCTTTCTTT
-,TRBJ2-1,TRBV6-2/TRBV6-3,TRBD1,CASPEPGQGYNEQFF,TGTGCCAGCCCCGAGCCGGGACAGGGATACAATGAGCAGTTCTTC
many,TRBJ2-2,TRBV11-2,TRBD2,CASKRLAGNTGELFF,TGTGCCAGCAAACGACTAGCGGGAAACACCGGGGAGCTGTTTTTT
many,TRBJ1-6,TRBV28,TRBD1,CASRTGQGNNSPLHF,TGTGCCAGCAGAACTGGACAGGGTAATAATTCACCCCTCCACTTT
-,TRBJ2-3,TRBV30,-,CAWSVRPTGVTQYF,TGTGCCTGGAGTGTCCGCCCAACAGGAGTGACGCAGTATTTT
many,TRBJ2-3,TRBV5-1,TRBD1,CASSQGQGTADTQYF,TGCGCCAGCAGCCAAGGACAGGGGACCGCAGATACGCAGTATTTT
few,TRBJ2-7,TRBV5-5,-,CASCTGPRAHEQYF,TGTGCCAGCTGTACCGGGCCACGAGCCCACGAGCAGTACTTC
many,TRBJ2-7,TRBV3-1,-,CASSQGGTFPYYEQYF,TGTGCCAGCAGCCAAGGGGGTACTTTCCCTTACTACGAGCAGTACTTC
many,TRBJ2-7,TRBV28,TRBD2,CASSLAGDIYEQYF,TGTGCCAGCAGTCTAGCGGGGGACATCTACGAGCAGTACTTC
many,TRBJ2-1,TRBV20-1,TRBD2,CSARVGTSGSNNEQFF,TGCAGTGCTAGAGTAGGAACTAGCGGGAGTAACAATGAGCAGTTCTTC
many,TRBJ2-5,TRBV7-9,-,CASSSPGTQYF,TGTGCCAGCAGCTCCCCGGGGACCCAGTACTTC
many,TRBJ2-3,TRBV7-9,TRBD2,CASSLTPGLGYTDTQYF,TGTGCCAGCAGCTTAACACCGGGACTAGGGTACACAGATACGCAGTATTTT
many,TRBJ1-1,TRBV18,TRBD1,CASSPRRDRDGEAFF,TGTGCCAGCTCACCACGCCGGGACAGGGATGGTGAAGCTTTCTTT
-,TRBJ1-2,TRBV20-1,-,CSARDFPRVGYGYTF,TGCAGTGCTAGAGATTTTCCGAGGGTGGGCTATGGCTACACCTTC
many,TRBJ2-7,TRBV6-1,TRBD1,CASSRRDRGYEQYF,TGTGCCAGCAGTCGCCGGGACAGGGGCTACGAGCAGTACTTC
-,TRBJ2-7,TRBV5-1,TRBD1,CASSSMAGTGGDEQYF,TGCGCCAGCAGCTCGATGGCTGGGACAGGGGGCGACGAGCAGTACTTC
-,TRBJ2-1,TRBV3-1,-,CASSPSRSSYNEQFF,TGTGCCAGCAGCCCGAGTAGGAGCTCCTACAATGAGCAGTTCTTC
many,TRBJ1-5,TRBV28,TRBD1,CASTTTGGGNQPQHF,TGTGCCAGCACAACGACAGGGGGCGGCAATCAGCCCCAGCATTTT
-,TRBJ2-7,TRBV19,-,CASTSGGSSYEQYF,TGTGCCAGTACCTCCGGGGGCAGCTCCTACGAGCAGTACTTC
-,TRBJ2-6,TRBV7-2,-,CASSLSILSGANVLTF,TGTGCCAGCAGCTTATCGATCTTGTCTGGGGCCAACGTCCTGACTTTC
many,TRBJ2-3,TRBV29-1,-,CSVAFQTDTQYF,TGCAGCGTTGCCTTCCAGACAGATACGCAGTATTTT
-,TRBJ2-7,TRBV5-1,TRBD1,CASSQGTGLYEQYF,TGCGCCAGCAGCCAGGGGACAGGGCTCTACGAGCAGTACTTC
-,TRBJ2-1,TRBV20-1,-,CSARGSWANEQFF,TGCAGTGCTAGAGGTTCTTGGGCCAATGAGCAGTTCTTC
many,TRBJ2-7,TRBV5-1,-,CASSSGLTAYEQYF,TGCGCCAGCAGCTCGGGTCTCACGGCCTACGAGCAGTACTTC
-,TRBJ1-6,TRBV28,TRBD1,CASSHRGPAYNSPLHF,TGTGCCAGCAGCCACAGGGGGCCCGCATATAATTCACCCCTCCACTTT
many,TRBJ2-7,TRBV28,-,CASSKGQWEASYEQYF,TGTGCCAGCAGCAAAGGGCAGTGGGAAGCCTCCTACGAGCAGTACTTC
-,TRBJ1-4,TRBV12-3/TRBV12-4,-,CASNTRAEKLFF,TGTGCCAGCAATACCCGGGCGGAAAAACTGTTTTTT
many,TRBJ2-3,TRBV6-5,-,CASSYSIGADTQYF,TGTGCCAGCAGTTACTCGATAGGGGCAGATACGCAGTATTTT
many,TRBJ1-1,TRBV10-3,-,CAISEGTTGYTEAFF,TGTGCCATCAGTGAGGGGACTACAGGGTACACTGAAGCTTTCTTT
-,TRBJ2-3,TRBV5-1,-,CASREPGSRDTQYF,TGCGCCAGCAGGGAACCGGGGTCTCGGGATACGCAGTATTTT
many,TRBJ2-1,TRBV3-1,TRBD2,CASSQGVPAGVNEQFF,TGTGCCAGCAGCCAAGGGGTTCCAGCGGGAGTCAATGAGCAGTTCTTC
many,TRBJ2-3,TRBV11-2,TRBD2,CASRAPSGHSTDTQYF,TGTGCCAGCAGGGCCCCTAGCGGACATAGCACAGATACGCAGTATTTT
many,TRBJ2-7,TRBV3-1,-,CASSHGGLTYEQYF,TGTGCCAGCAGCCACGGAGGCCTTACCTACGAGCAGTACTTC
many,TRBJ1-3,TRBV7-8,-,CASSLRGTTGNTIYF,TGTGCCAGCAGCTTACGGGGAACCACTGGAAACACCATATATTTT
few,TRBJ1-2,TRBV5-1,-,CASSLNPGENYGYTF,TGCGCCAGCAGCTTAAATCCCGGGGAGAACTATGGCTACACCTTC
many,TRBJ1-5,TRBV27,TRBD1,CASSFGTASNQPQHF,TGTGCCAGCAGTTTCGGGACAGCTAGCAATCAGCCCCAGCATTTT
-,TRBJ1-1,TRBV12-3/TRBV12-4,-,CASSLMEAFF,TGTGCCAGCAGTTTGATGGAAGCTTTCTTT
many,TRBJ2-7,TRBV12-3/TRBV12-4,TRBD2,CASSLGGGDEQYF,TGTGCCAGCAGCCTGGGGGGAGGGGACGAGCAGTACTTC
many,TRBJ2-3,TRBV5-1,TRBD2,CASSPTAGGPDTQYF,TGCGCCAGCAGCCCAACAGCGGGAGGACCAGATACGCAGTATTTT
-,TRBJ2-1,TRBV18,-,CASSPKLDNEQFF,TGTGCCAGCTCACCCAAACTAGACAATGAGCAGTTCTTC
many,TRBJ2-7,TRBV2,-,CASGSGYDEQYF,TGTGCCAGCGGTTCCGGGTACGACGAGCAGTACTTC
-,TRBJ1-2,TRBV27,-,CASSFKAKANYGYTF,TGTGCCAGCAGTTTTAAGGCAAAGGCTAACTATGGCTACACCTTC
many,TRBJ1-1,TRBV30,-,CASRATEAFF,TGTGCCAGCAGGGCCACTGAAGCTTTCTTT
-,TRBJ2-2,TRBV6-1,TRBD1,CATLKWTGGEHGELFF,TGTGCCACCCTAAAGTGGACAGGGGGCGAACACGGGGAGCTGTTTTTT
many,TRBJ2-1,TRBV7-7,TRBD2,CASSPGAGRQNEQFF,TGTGCCAGCAGCCCTGGAGCGGGACGGCAGAATGAGCAGTTCTTC
few,TRBJ2-1,TRBV29-1,-,CSVEDLASPRVF,TGCAGCGTTGAAGATCTGGCTAGTCCGCGGGTCTTC
many,TRBJ1-5,TRBV27,-,CASSYTFATDQPQHF,TGTGCCAGCAGTTACACTTTTGCGACGGATCAGCCCCAGCATTTT
few,TRBJ2-2,TRBV4-1,-,CASSFAAIPANTGELFF,TGCGCCAGCAGCTTCGCGGCTATCCCCGCGAACACCGGGGAGCTGTTTTTT
-,TRBJ1-6,TRBV12-3/TRBV12-4,TRBD1,CASSPGTGTSPLHF,TGTGCCAGCAGCCCCGGGACAGGGACTTCACCCCTCCACTTT
many,TRBJ2-7,TRBV18,TRBD1,CASSPWDRSYEQYF,TGTGCCAGCTCACCTTGGGACAGGAGTTACGAGCAGTACTTC
many,TRBJ1-5,TRBV6-5,-,CASSYSRVVGNQPQHF,TGTGCCAGCAGTTACTCGAGGGTTGTTGGCAATCAGCCCCAGCATTTT
few,TRBJ2-3,TRBV4-1,TRBD1,CASSRRTGTYADTQYF,TGCGCCAGCAGCCGCCGGACAGGGACGTACGCAGATACGCAGTATTTT
few,TRBJ2-7,TRBV7-9,-,CASSLEPLREQYF,TGTGCCAGCAGCTTAGAGCCCCTACGTGAGCAGTACTTC
few,TRBJ2-7,TRBV10-3,TRBD1,CAISDWNRGYEQYF,TGTGCCATCAGTGACTGGAACAGGGGCTACGAGCAGTACTTC
many,TRBJ2-7,TRBV5-1,TRBD2,CASSLVLAGPYEQYF,TGCGCCAGCAGCTTGGTACTAGCGGGACCCTACGAGCAGTACTTC
few,TRBJ1-3,TRBV18,-,CASSAGSGGSGNTIYF,TGTGCCAGCTCAGCGGGGAGCGGGGGCTCTGGAAACACCATATATTTT
many,TRBJ2-3,TRBV6-1,-,CASSVFSSTDTQYF,TGTGCCAGCAGTGTCTTTAGCAGCACAGATACGCAGTATTTT